Each of the 8 T cell receptor beta chains below was sequenced from the same sample in a study of cytotoxic CD8 clonotypes in ibrutinib-treated CLL (dated by TCRdb to about 2021). Receptor amplification or capture employed the immunoSEQ multiplex PCR assay. TCRdb obtained this table from immuneACCESS and retained in-frame rearrangements with V and J assigned. These tables miss some clones; where compared with another copy, unresolved V genes account for less than half of the shortfall, and the remainder is unexplained. The sample table contains fewer than 400,000 clones; only one count was recorded for 67% of them. 6.3% of the sample comes from the top ten. Source: PBMCs, taken after 36 months of ibrutinib treatment. The receptors derive from a human donor with chronic lymphocytic leukemia.

J is TRBJ2-7 and V is TRBV10-2; 8 positions match TRBD2. CDR3 length: 16 amino acids. Germline CDR1 WSHSY, CDR2 SAAADI. The J segment lost 3 bases and the V segment lost 5 bases, leaving 12 bases of the junction unmatched. CDR3: CASSRPSGRGNYEQYF. DNA of the CDR3: TGCGCCAGCAGTCGACCCAGCGGGAGAGGGAACTACGAGCAGTACTTC.

A single count supports this clone. The V and J genes are TRBV15 and TRBJ2-5, with D maybe TRBD1 (6 bases). CDR3 size: 22 residues. V was cut by 0 bases and J by 1 base, with 30 bases left in between. Germline V lookup: CDR1 LNHNV, CDR2 YYDKDF (reference sequence). CDR3 region: CATSREGAWGGAWAGGQETQYF. CDR3 bases: TGTGCCACCAGCAGAGAGGGGGCCTGGGGTGGTGCTTGGGCCGGAGGCCAAGAGACCCAGTACTTC. The full variable domain, its missing parts supplied by reference TRBV15 and TRBJ2-5, is DAMVIQNPRYQVTQFGKPVTLSCSQTLNHNVMYWYQQKSSQAPKLLFHYYDKDFNNEADTPDNFQSRRPNTSFCFLDIRSPGLGDTAMYLCATSREGAWGGAWAGGQETQYFGPGTRLLVL.

This chain joins TRBV15 and TRBJ2-5; 10 bases are shared with TRBD2. Germline CDR1 is LNHNV and CDR2 is YYDKDF (reference sequence). The J segment lost 5 bases and the V segment lost 8 bases, leaving 11 bases of the junction unmatched. There are 15 residues in the CDR3. CDR3 sequence reads: CATRASGSEWETQYF. DNA for the CDR3: TGTGCCACCCGGGCTAGCGGGAGTGAGTGGGAGACCCAGTACTTC.

As concerns this clone: The same CDR3 arises from other DNA sequences in this sample as well. The V call is TRBV6-5, the J call TRBJ1-1; D is ambiguous. Trimming took off 6 bases at V and 4 bases at J, with 9 bases between the two ends. Germline CDR1 reads MNHEY; CDR2 reads SVGAGI. The CDR3 covers 12 residues. The CDR3 loop reads CASRTGSTEAFF. CDR3 DNA: TGTGCCAGCAGAACTGGATCCACTGAAGCTTTCTTT.

J is TRBJ1-4 and V is TRBV5-1; unclear D gene. Trimming cost V 3 bases and J 7 bases, with 10 bases left between them. Germline lookup yields CDR1 SGHRS and CDR2 YFSETQ. This CDR3 has 13 amino acids. DNA of the CDR3: TGCGCCAGCAGCTCCCGGCCGGGTGAAAAACTGTTTTTT. Its protein is CASSSRPGEKLFF.

This rearrangement joins TRBV27 to TRBJ2-3; either TRBD1 or TRBD2 may supply D (6 bases each). Germline loops: CDR1 MNHEY, CDR2 SMNVEV (reference sequence). There are 14 residues in the CDR3. The V gene lost 6 bases and the J gene lost 1 base, with 11 bases spanning the gap. This chain's CDR3 is CASSSRGGTDTQYF. The DNA of the CDR3 is TGTGCCAGCAGCTCTAGGGGGGGCACAGATACGCAGTATTTT.

The chain links TRBV9 to TRBJ1-1; D is undetermined. CDR1 SGDLS and CDR2 YYNGEE come from the germline V gene. This CDR3 is 14 amino acids long. The ends were cut back, 0 bases at V and 6 bases at J, with 12 bases in the middle. Here the CDR3 DNA reads TGTGCCAGCAGCGTAGCTTCTAGCGGGTCTGAAGCTTTCTTT. The encoded protein is CASSVASSGSEAFF.

The J gene is TRBJ2-7, the V gene TRBV5-1; D uncertain. The CDR3 extends over 15 amino acids. The V gene lost 2 bases and the J gene lost 1 base, with 13 bases spanning the gap. Germline CDR1 reads SGHRS; CDR2 reads YFSETQ. CDR3 nucleotide sequence: TGCGCCAGCAGCTTTGTTCCCAGGAGATCCTACGAGCAGTACTTC. Residues: CASSFVPRRSYEQYF.